The 16 T cell receptor beta chains given below trace back to one sample, sequenced in a study of T cell changes during pregnancy in multiple sclerosis. TCRdb keeps only in-frame clones here, not all; method: immunoSEQ multiplex PCR. The repertoire holds fewer than 70,000 clones, with around 92% as singletons. The source was CD8+ T cells from peripheral blood mononuclear cells, collected in the third trimester of pregnancy. The receptors stem from a female donor in good health, enrolled as a control in a pregnancy study.

The chain links TRBV4-3 to TRBJ2-7, with a weak D call TRBD1 (5 bases). The CDR3 is 13 residues long. CDR1 and CDR2 (germline): LGHNA, YSLEER. Trimming took 5 bases from V and 1 from J, leaving 9 bases between them. The CDR3 sequence: CASSSDSSYEQYF. The CDR3 DNA reads as TGCGCCAGCAGCTCCGACAGTTCCTACGAGCAGTACTTC.

This chain connects TRBV29-1 to TRBJ2-6; 7 bases are shared with TRBD2. Germline V gene lookup returns CDR1 SQVTM and CDR2 ANQGSEA. The trim removed 4 bases at V and 1 base at J, leaving 10 bases unmatched. The CDR3 covers 17 residues. CDR3 coding DNA: TGCAGCGTTGCGGGGGGAAATCTAAAGTCTGGGGCCAACGTCCTGACTTTC. Translation gives CSVAGGNLKSGANVLTF.

The chain joins TRBV9 to TRBJ2-3; 7 nucleotides align to TRBD2. The germline CDR1 and CDR2 sequences are SGDLS and YYNGEE. The CDR3 covers 15 residues. After removal of 0 bases from V and 6 bases from J, the junction contained 7 bases not matched to a gene. The CDR3: CASSVGGAGMDTQYF. Here the CDR3 DNA reads TGTGCCAGCAGCGTAGGCGGAGCGGGGATGGATACGCAGTATTTT.

V usage is TRBV4-3 and J usage is TRBJ2-2, with no clear D. Germline lookup yields CDR1 LGHNA and CDR2 YSLEER. The CDR3 is 15 residues long. V was shortened by 1 base and J by 1 base, with 7 bases between the two germline ends. For the CDR3, the DNA is TGCGCCAGCAGCCAAGGCTCAGGGAACACCGGGGAGCTGTTTTTT. Its translation is CASSQGSGNTGELFF.

This sequence joins TRBV9 and TRBJ1-1, with D unresolved. Germline V gene sequence: CDR1 SGDLS, CDR2 YYNGEE. CDR3 length: 12 amino acids. Trimming cost V 0 bases and J 5 bases, with 5 bases left between them. Here the CDR3 reads CASSVDETEAFF. The DNA of the CDR3 is TGTGCCAGCAGCGTAGACGAGACTGAAGCTTTCTTT.

This chain uses TRBV5-4 with TRBJ1-1, with D hard to call. Germline CDR1 is SGHNT and CDR2 is YYREEE (reference sequence). The CDR3 consists of 14 residues. Trimming took off 0 bases at V and 0 bases at J, with 6 bases between the two ends. Here the CDR3 DNA reads TGTGCCAGCAGCTTGGATTTCGTGAACACTGAAGCTTTCTTT. It codes for CASSLDFVNTEAFF.

The rearrangement links TRBV7-9 to TRBJ1-2, with D perhaps TRBD1 (6 bases). Per germline, CDR1 SEHNR and CDR2 FQNEAQ (reference sequence). The CDR3 extends over 15 amino acids. Trimming pared 5 bases from V and 8 bases from J, leaving 21 bases between. DNA for the CDR3: TGTGCCAGCAGCCCACAGGGAGTGGGGCAAACCGGCTACACCTTC. It encodes CASSPQGVGQTGYTF.

This chain connects TRBV27 to TRBJ2-1, with 8 bases identical to TRBD1. Per the germline V gene, CDR1 is MNHEY and CDR2 is SMNVEV (reference sequence). The CDR3 consists of 14 residues. With 3 bases clipped from V and 8 bases from J, the junction kept 6 bases outside the gene matches. The DNA of the CDR3 is TGTGCCAGCAGTTTCAGGGGGCATGTGGATGAGCAGTTCTTC. It yields the protein CASSFRGHVDEQFF.

The chain links TRBV15 to TRBJ1-1; 7 nucleotides line up with TRBD1. Looked up from germline, CDR1 is LNHNV and CDR2 is YYDKDF (reference sequence). J lost 4 bases, V lost 5 bases, and 7 bases had no gene match. The CDR3 length is 14 residues. The chain's CDR3 is CATSQEGAGTEAFF. The CDR3 nucleotides are TGTGCCACCAGCCAGGAGGGGGCTGGCACTGAAGCTTTCTTT.

The chain is built from TRBV27 and TRBJ2-1; TRBD1 aligns across 10 bases. The CDR3 has 14 residues. The germline CDR1 and CDR2 sequences are MNHEY and SMNVEV (reference sequence). The ends lost 6 bases at V and 5 bases at J; junction bases unmatched: 4. The CDR3 DNA reads TGTGCCAGCAGGACAGGGGGCGAACACAATGAGCAGTTCTTC. This encodes CASRTGGEHNEQFF.

This clone was seen only once. The CDR3 DNA follows: TGTGCCAGCGGGTCCAGGGATGTGTACGTGGATACGCAGTATTTT. It translates to CASGSRDVYVDTQYF. V gene TRBV27 combines with J gene TRBJ2-3, with D tentatively TRBD1 (5 bases). CDR1 and CDR2 from the germline V gene are MNHEY and SMNVEV (reference sequence). V lost 8 bases and J 6 bases, leaving 21 bases between the germline ends. CDR3 size: 15 residues.

This chain joins TRBV19 and TRBJ1-2; D might be TRBD1 (5 bases). Germline CDR1 is LNHDA and CDR2 is SQIVND (reference sequence). The CDR3 is made up of 15 amino acids. V was trimmed by 3 bases and J by 0 bases, leaving 11 bases between them. The CDR3 loop is CASSIDSSANYGYTF. The CDR3 DNA follows: TGTGCCAGTAGTATCGACAGTTCAGCTAACTATGGCTACACCTTC.

V and J are TRBV29-1 and TRBJ1-2, with TRBD1 matching 10 bases. Looked up from germline, CDR1 is SQVTM and CDR2 is ANQGSEA. This CDR3 has 15 amino acids. Losses at the gene ends were 3 bases for V and 2 bases for J; bases not matched to a gene: 6. The CDR3 sequence: CSVEGTGEGNYGYTF. CDR3 nucleotide sequence: TGCAGCGTTGAGGGGACAGGGGAGGGGAACTATGGCTACACCTTC.

The gene calls are TRBV7-8 and TRBJ2-7; weak D call: TRBD2 (6 bases). CDR1 is SGHVS, CDR2 FQNEAQ, per germline. V was clipped by 3 bases and J by 3 bases, with 12 bases between them. The CDR3 runs 14 residues. The CDR3 nucleotides are TGTGCCAGCAGCTTTGGGGGGTTCCACTACGAGCAGTACTTC. Protein product: CASSFGGFHYEQYF.

The V call is TRBV11-2, the J call TRBJ1-3; unclear D gene. V lost 6 bases, J lost 2 bases, and 14 bases lay in between. Germline CDR1 SGHAT, CDR2 FQNNGV. The CDR3 sequence is 15 residues long. DNA for the CDR3: TGTGCCAGCAGGCCCCGGAGGGTACCTGGAAACACCATATATTTT. Protein product: CASRPRRVPGNTIYF.

The V and J genes are TRBV5-1 and TRBJ2-1, with TRBD2 matching over 9 bases. The CDR3 spans 15 residues. Germline lookup yields CDR1 SGHRS and CDR2 YFSETQ. The J segment lost 1 base and the V segment lost 4 bases, leaving 3 bases of the junction unmatched. CDR3 nucleotides: TGCGCCAGCAGCACTAGCGGGCAATCCTACAATGAGCAGTTCTTC. This sequence encodes CASSTSGQSYNEQFF.